Below, 31 T cell receptor beta chains from the same sample are listed, as sequenced in a study of OX40 agonist ivuxolimab in advanced cancers. Sequencing was performed with immunoSEQ multiplex PCR; in TCRdb, only in-frame clones are kept and a portion is missing. The sample lists about 83,000 clones, over 75% occurring once. Sequences were derived from CD4+ or CD8+ T cells sorted from blood, sampled in a trial of the OX40 agonist ivuxolimab. These TCRs come from an adult with an advanced solid tumor such as melanoma, head and neck, liver or kidney cancer.

This chain joins TRBV5-1 and TRBJ2-5, with D hard to call. The CDR3 is 14 amino acids. Trimming removed 4 bases from V and 4 bases from J, with 14 bases in between. CDR1 and CDR2 (germline): SGHRS, YFSETQ. The CDR3 spells CASSLPGSRETQYF. CDR3 nucleotides: TGCGCCAGCAGCCTCCCGGGCTCTCGAGAGACCCAGTACTTC.

The rearrangement joins TRBV5-1 to TRBJ1-1, with TRBD1 matching 10 bases. This CDR3 comprises 13 residues. V lost 4 bases and J lost 11; bases outside the gene matches: 8. The germline CDR1 and CDR2 sequences are SGHRS and YFSETQ. The CDR3 DNA reads as TGCGCCAGCAGCATAAGACAGGGGGCGGGCGCTTTCTTT. Translating it yields CASSIRQGAGAFF.

The chain uses TRBV5-1 and TRBJ2-1; 11 bases are shared with TRBD1. J gave up 6 bases and V 1 base, and 6 bases lay outside the gene matches. CDR3 length equals 16 residues. From germline, CDR1 is SGHRS and CDR2 YFSETQ. CDR3 DNA: TGCGCCAGCAGCTTGCAACCCGGGACAGGGGGCAATGAGCAGTTCTTC. It yields the protein CASSLQPGTGGNEQFF.

The CDR3 sequence is CAWGLVAGGPETQYF. The DNA for the CDR3 is TGTGCCTGGGGTTTAGTAGCGGGAGGGCCTGAGACCCAGTACTTC. This chain connects TRBV30 to TRBJ2-5, with 11 bases fitting TRBD2. The germline V gene has CDR1 GTSNPN and CDR2 SVGIG (reference sequence). This CDR3 is built from 15 residues. The V gene end was trimmed by 5 bases and the J gene end by 5 bases; junction bases not matched to a gene: 10.

The chain is built from TRBV6-6 and TRBJ1-2; 9 bases are shared with TRBD1. Looked up from germline, CDR1 is MNHNY and CDR2 is SVGAGI (reference sequence). V was clipped by 4 bases and J by 8 bases; unmatched bases: 8. The CDR3 covers 14 residues. As DNA, the CDR3 is TGTGCCAGCAGTTGGCCAGGGACAGGGAACGGCTACACCTTC. Translating it yields CASSWPGTGNGYTF.

Here the CDR3 DNA reads TGCAGCGTCCAAAGGCCCTACACCGGGGAGCTGTTTTTT. Translation gives CSVQRPYTGELFF. The J gene is TRBJ2-2, the V gene TRBV29-1; D is unclear. Germline V CDR1 and CDR2: SQVTM, ANQGSEA. Trimming took off 6 bases at V and 3 bases at J, with 11 bases between the two ends. This CDR3 is built from 13 residues.

The genes are TRBV11-2 and TRBJ1-2; no clear D. The CDR3 runs to 13 residues. CDR1 is SGHAT and CDR2 is FQNNGV in the germline V gene. V lost 1 base and J lost 6, with 9 bases in between. The CDR3 DNA follows: TGTGCCAGCAGCTTAGTCCTCGAGGATGGCTACACCTTC. This codes for CASSLVLEDGYTF.

The chain uses TRBV2 and TRBJ2-3, with 7 bases lining up with TRBD2. The V and J ends lost 5 bases and 0 bases, in that order; junction bases with no gene match: 5. The V gene's germline CDR1 is SNHLY and CDR2 FYNNEI. CDR3 size: 15 residues. The CDR3 is CASSWGGSSTDTQYF. As DNA, the CDR3 is TGTGCCAGCAGTTGGGGGGGGTCTAGCACAGATACGCAGTATTTT.

This clone was seen a few times. V is TRBV5-6 and J is TRBJ1-3, with D possibly TRBD1 on 5 matching bases. The CDR3 covers 15 residues. Germline-derived CDR1 and CDR2 are SGHDT and YYEEEE. Trimming pared 0 bases from V and 3 bases from J, leaving 10 bases between. The CDR3 DNA follows: TGTGCCAGCAGCTTGGGGCAGGGCGGTGGAAACACCATATATTTT. Translation gives CASSLGQGGGNTIYF.

The chain recombines TRBV4-1 with TRBJ2-1; 9 bases line up with TRBD1. Germline assignment: CDR1 MGHRA and CDR2 YSYEKL. CDR3 length equals 14 residues. V shed 5 bases, J shed 7 bases, and the junction held 6 bases outside the gene matches. CDR3 protein: CASSKTGQGNEQFF. As DNA, the CDR3 is TGCGCCAGCAGCAAAACGGGACAGGGAAATGAGCAGTTCTTC.

The V gene is TRBV28, the J gene TRBJ1-5, with D unclear. Trimming removed 6 bases at V and 4 bases at J, with 16 bases between. Germline CDR1 reads MDHEN; CDR2 reads SYDVKM. This CDR3 is 15 amino acids long. The CDR3 is CASSLYSGRNQPQHF. The CDR3 DNA reads TGTGCCAGCAGCCTGTACTCGGGGAGGAATCAGCCCCAGCATTTT.

The chain has TRBV30 and TRBJ1-2; D is perhaps TRBD1 (5 bases). In germline, CDR1 is GTSNPN, CDR2 SVGIG (reference sequence). The CDR3 is 12 residues long. Trimming cost V 8 bases and J 3 bases, with 13 bases left between them. DNA for the CDR3: TGTGCCGGGACCGGGTTCCACTATGGCTACACCTTC. It specifies CAGTGFHYGYTF.

This clone was counted once. V is TRBV11-3 and J is TRBJ1-1, with D unresolved. The CDR3 sequence is 13 residues long. Germline CDR1 is SGHNT and CDR2 is YENEEA. The germline V and J ends were trimmed by 3 bases and 1 base, with 6 bases remaining between them. The CDR3 DNA reads TGTGCCAGCAGCTTTACACAGAACACTGAAGCTTTCTTT. Translating gives CASSFTQNTEAFF.

This chain connects TRBV4-1 to TRBJ1-5, with D uncertain. Germline values: CDR1 MGHRA, CDR2 YSYEKL. The CDR3 is 14 residues long. The V gene lost 1 base and the J gene lost 4 bases, with 8 bases spanning the gap. CDR3 residues: CASSQVRQNQPQHF. CDR3 bases: TGCGCCAGCAGCCAAGTCAGACAAAATCAGCCCCAGCATTTT.

The V and J genes are TRBV5-5 and TRBJ2-3; D unresolved. V was trimmed by 0 bases and J by 3 bases, leaving 2 bases between them. Germline V CDR1 and CDR2: SGHKS, YYEKEE (reference sequence). This CDR3 region has 12 residues. In DNA, the CDR3 is TGTGCCAGCAGCTTGGAGACAGATACGCAGTATTTT. It is translated as CASSLETDTQYF.

The chain has TRBV5-6 and TRBJ2-3; 7 bases align to TRBD2. Germline CDR1 SGHDT, CDR2 YYEEEE. The CDR3 extends over 15 amino acids. The ends lost 3 bases at V and 9 bases at J; junction bases unmatched: 13. DNA of the CDR3: TGTGCCAGCAGCTCCCCCGGGCGCCAGCGGGGAACGCAGTATTTT. Its protein product is CASSSPGRQRGTQYF.

This clone was detected once. The rearrangement links TRBV30 to TRBJ2-7; D is possibly TRBD2 (5 bases). Germline CDR1 and CDR2: GTSNPN and SVGIG (reference sequence). The CDR3 spans 14 residues. V was cut by 3 bases and J by 0 bases, with 12 bases left in between. CDR3 coding DNA: TGTGCCTGGAGGCTTAATCGGGGCTCCTACGAGCAGTACTTC. This sequence encodes CAWRLNRGSYEQYF.

The rearrangement uses TRBV30 and TRBJ2-2, with 7 positions matching TRBD1. The CDR3 extends over 16 amino acids. Trimming cost V 6 bases and J 0 bases; bases outside gene matches: 10. Germline assignment: CDR1 GTSNPN and CDR2 SVGIG (reference sequence). This chain's CDR3 is CACPTGVVSNTGELFF. DNA of the CDR3: TGTGCCTGCCCAACAGGGGTGGTTTCGAACACCGGGGAGCTGTTTTTT.

The chain links TRBV27 to TRBJ2-1; 7 nucleotides line up with TRBD1. The germline V gene has CDR1 MNHEY and CDR2 SMNVEV (reference sequence). The CDR3 covers 15 residues. Trimming at V came to 6 bases and at J to 1 base, leaving 6 bases not matched to a gene. The CDR3 loop is CASSLGTASYNEQFF. The CDR3 coding sequence is TGTGCCAGCAGCCTCGGGACAGCTTCCTACAATGAGCAGTTCTTC.

The chain uses TRBV6-5 and TRBJ2-3; D is perhaps TRBD2 (6 bases). V shed 7 bases and J shed 7 bases, with 18 bases lying between them. CDR3 length: 14 residues. Germline lookup yields CDR1 MNHEY and CDR2 SVGAGI. CDR3 sequence: CASTEGTYPNTQYF. The CDR3 bases are TGTGCCAGCACTGAGGGGACTTATCCCAATACGCAGTATTTT.

This chain uses TRBV5-4 with TRBJ1-2, with D unresolved. Germline V gene lookup returns CDR1 SGHNT and CDR2 YYREEE (reference sequence). CDR3 size: 14 residues. V lost 0 bases and J lost 8, with 14 bases in between. The CDR3 DNA follows: TGTGCCAGCAGCTTGGCCGAAGAGGGTTGGGGCTACACCTTC. This codes for CASSLAEEGWGYTF.

This clone was detected only a few times. The rearrangement links TRBV30 to TRBJ1-2, with 9 bases identical to TRBD1. The CDR3 spans 17 residues. Germline CDR1 reads GTSNPN; CDR2 reads SVGIG (reference sequence). Trimming at V came to 2 bases and at J to 0 bases, leaving 10 bases not matched to a gene. The chain's CDR3 is CAWSKFPGQGANYGYTF. The CDR3 region has the DNA TGTGCCTGGAGTAAATTCCCGGGACAGGGCGCTAACTATGGCTACACCTTC.

The gene calls are TRBV30 and TRBJ1-5, with D hard to call. Trimming pared 2 bases from V and 0 bases from J, leaving 8 bases between. The length of the CDR3 is 14 residues. From germline, CDR1 is GTSNPN and CDR2 SVGIG (reference sequence). The CDR3 reads CAWSKGNSNQPQHF. Written as DNA, the CDR3 is TGTGCCTGGAGTAAAGGGAATAGCAATCAGCCCCAGCATTTT.

This clone was recorded once. The chain has TRBV28 and TRBJ1-2; the D is unclear. This CDR3 spans 13 amino acids. Germline V gene lookup returns CDR1 MDHEN and CDR2 SYDVKM. V shed 3 bases and J shed 8 bases, with 13 bases lying between them. The CDR3: CASSFPAGVGYTF. The DNA for the CDR3 is TGTGCCAGCAGTTTCCCCGCCGGGGTCGGCTACACCTTC.

This clone was observed a few times. The chain is built from TRBV5-1 and TRBJ2-2; 8 nucleotides align to TRBD1. CDR3 length: 15 amino acids. V dropped 3 bases and J dropped 4; count of bases not matched to a gene: 5. Germline V gene sequence: CDR1 SGHRS, CDR2 YFSETQ. The DNA for the CDR3 is TGCGCCAGCAGCTGGACAGGGCCTACCACCGGGGAGCTGTTTTTT. Its protein is CASSWTGPTTGELFF. Variable domain in full (rest from reference TRBV5-1 and TRBJ2-2): KAGVTQTPRYLIKTRGQQVTLSCSPISGHRSVSWYQQTPGQGLQFLFEYFSETQRNKGNFPGRFSGRQFSNSRSEMNVSTLELGDSALYLCASSWTGPTTGELFFGEGSRLTVL.

J is TRBJ2-5 and V is TRBV5-1; no clear D. Germline loops: CDR1 SGHRS, CDR2 YFSETQ. The V end was cut by 4 bases, the J end by 3 bases, with 7 bases between. The CDR3 is 12 residues long. The CDR3 bases are TGCGCCAGCAGCGTAACGGAAGAGACCCAGTACTTC. Protein sequence: CASSVTEETQYF.

The chain carries TRBV10-1 and TRBJ1-1; D is perhaps TRBD1 (5 bases). The V gene lost 7 bases and the J gene lost 1 base, with 10 bases spanning the gap. Germline V lookup: CDR1 WNHNN, CDR2 SYGVQD (reference sequence). The CDR3 has 13 residues. The CDR3 sequence: CASKGTENTEAFF. The CDR3 DNA reads TGCGCCAGCAAAGGGACCGAGAACACTGAAGCTTTCTTT.

The chain's CDR3 is CASSLDSMVTGELFF. In DNA, the CDR3 is TGTGCCAGCAGCTTGGACAGCATGGTCACCGGGGAGCTGTTTTTT. The rearrangement uses TRBV11-3 and TRBJ2-2, with D possibly being TRBD1 (6 bases). Trimming removed 3 bases from V and 4 bases from J, with 12 bases in between. This CDR3 spans 15 amino acids. Germline CDR1 and CDR2: SGHNT and YENEEA. Full variable domain (outside the CDR3, taken from reference TRBV11-3 and TRBJ2-2): EAGVVQSPRYKIIEKKQPVAFWCNPISGHNTLYWYLQNLGQGPELLIRYENEEAVDDSQLPKDRFSAERLKGVDSTLKIQPAELGDSAVYLCASSLDSMVTGELFFGEGSRLTVL.

The count of this clone is one. The gene calls are TRBV19 and TRBJ2-7, with TRBD1 matching 8 bases. V dropped 0 bases and J dropped 2; count of bases not matched to a gene: 6. This CDR3 is built from 16 residues. Germline loops: CDR1 LNHDA, CDR2 SQIVND (reference sequence). The CDR3 spells CASSIDTLTGAYEQYF. The CDR3 DNA sequence: TGTGCCAGTAGTATAGATACGTTGACAGGGGCCTACGAGCAGTACTTC.

V usage is TRBV6-6 and J usage is TRBJ2-5, with D unclear. Germline CDR1 reads MNHNY; CDR2 reads SVGAGI (reference sequence). V was pared by 6 bases and J by 2 bases, with 13 bases between. The CDR3 runs 14 residues. In DNA, the CDR3 is TGTGCCAGCAGCCGAGTCCCCGGGCAAGAGACCCAGTACTTC. Its translation: CASSRVPGQETQYF.

This chain joins TRBV6-6 and TRBJ2-2; TRBD2 might be the D (5 bases). The ends were cut back, 0 bases at V and 3 bases at J, with 5 bases in the middle. The CDR3 has 14 amino acids. Germline assignment: CDR1 MNHNY and CDR2 SVGAGI (reference sequence). For the CDR3, the DNA is TGTGCCAGCAGTTACTCGAGGGACACCGGGGAGCTGTTTTTT. This codes for CASSYSRDTGELFF.